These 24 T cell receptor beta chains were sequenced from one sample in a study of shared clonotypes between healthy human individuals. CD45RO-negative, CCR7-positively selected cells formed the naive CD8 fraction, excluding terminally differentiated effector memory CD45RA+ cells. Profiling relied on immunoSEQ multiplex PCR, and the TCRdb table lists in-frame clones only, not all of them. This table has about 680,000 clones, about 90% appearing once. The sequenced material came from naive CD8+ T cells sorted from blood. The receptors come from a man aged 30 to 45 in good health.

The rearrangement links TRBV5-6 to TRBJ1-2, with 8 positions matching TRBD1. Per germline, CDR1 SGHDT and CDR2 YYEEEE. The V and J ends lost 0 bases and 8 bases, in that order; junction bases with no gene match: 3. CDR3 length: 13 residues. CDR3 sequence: CASSLGTGNGYTF. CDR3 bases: TGTGCCAGCAGCTTGGGGACAGGGAACGGCTACACCTTC.

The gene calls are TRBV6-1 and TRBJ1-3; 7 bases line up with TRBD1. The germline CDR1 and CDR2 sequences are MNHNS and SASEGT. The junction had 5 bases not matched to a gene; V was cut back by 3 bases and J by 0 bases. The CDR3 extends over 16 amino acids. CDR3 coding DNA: TGTGCCAGCAGTGAGAGCGGGACAGACTCTGGAAACACCATATATTTT. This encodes CASSESGTDSGNTIYF.

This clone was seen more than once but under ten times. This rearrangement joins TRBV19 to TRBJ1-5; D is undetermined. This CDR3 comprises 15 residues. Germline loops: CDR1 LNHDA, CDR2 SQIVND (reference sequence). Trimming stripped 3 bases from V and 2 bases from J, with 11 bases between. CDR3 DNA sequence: TGTGCCAGTAGTATTGTTCTCTGGGGCAATCAGCCCCAGCATTTT. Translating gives CASSIVLWGNQPQHF.

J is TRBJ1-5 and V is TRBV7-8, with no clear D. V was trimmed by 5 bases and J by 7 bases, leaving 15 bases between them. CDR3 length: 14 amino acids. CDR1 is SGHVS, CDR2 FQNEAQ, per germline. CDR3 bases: TGTGCCAGCAGCCCCTCCTCGGGTGGCCAGCCCCAGCATTTT. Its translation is CASSPSSGGQPQHF.

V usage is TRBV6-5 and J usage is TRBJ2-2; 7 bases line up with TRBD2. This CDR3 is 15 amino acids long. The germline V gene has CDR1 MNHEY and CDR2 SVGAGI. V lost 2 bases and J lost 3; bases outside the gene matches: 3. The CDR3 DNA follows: TGTGCCAGCAGTTACACCCTAGCGGACACCGGGGAGCTGTTTTTT. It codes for CASSYTLADTGELFF.

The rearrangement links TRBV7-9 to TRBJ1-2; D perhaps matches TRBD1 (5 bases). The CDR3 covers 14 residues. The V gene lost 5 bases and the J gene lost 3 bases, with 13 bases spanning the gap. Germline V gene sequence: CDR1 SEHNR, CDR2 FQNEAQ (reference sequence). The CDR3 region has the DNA TGTGCCAGCAGCCCCGGGGGAACCTACTATGGCTACACCTTC. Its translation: CASSPGGTYYGYTF.

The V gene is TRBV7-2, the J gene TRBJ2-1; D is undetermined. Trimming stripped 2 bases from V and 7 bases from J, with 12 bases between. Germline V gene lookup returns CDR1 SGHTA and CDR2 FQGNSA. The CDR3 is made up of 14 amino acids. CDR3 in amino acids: CASSLKLRYNEQFF. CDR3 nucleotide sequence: TGTGCCAGCAGCTTAAAACTGCGCTATAATGAGCAGTTCTTC.

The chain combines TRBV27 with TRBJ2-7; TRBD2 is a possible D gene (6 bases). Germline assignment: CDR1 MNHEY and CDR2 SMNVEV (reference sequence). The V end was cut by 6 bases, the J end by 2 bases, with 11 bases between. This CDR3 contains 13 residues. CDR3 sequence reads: CASRAGLPYEQYF. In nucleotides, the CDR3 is TGTGCCAGCAGAGCGGGCCTTCCCTACGAGCAGTACTTC.

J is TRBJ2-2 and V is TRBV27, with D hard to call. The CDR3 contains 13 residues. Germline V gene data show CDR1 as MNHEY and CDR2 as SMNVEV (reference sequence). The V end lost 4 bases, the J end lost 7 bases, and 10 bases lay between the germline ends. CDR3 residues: CASSSPLSGELFF. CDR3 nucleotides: TGTGCCAGCAGTTCCCCCCTGAGCGGGGAGCTGTTTTTT.

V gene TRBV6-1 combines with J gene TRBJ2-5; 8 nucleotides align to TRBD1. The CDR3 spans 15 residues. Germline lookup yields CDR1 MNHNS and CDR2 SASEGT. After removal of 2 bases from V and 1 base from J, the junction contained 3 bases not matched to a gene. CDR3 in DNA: TGTGCCAGCAGTGAACTGACAGGGGTCCAAGAGACCCAGTACTTC. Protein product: CASSELTGVQETQYF.

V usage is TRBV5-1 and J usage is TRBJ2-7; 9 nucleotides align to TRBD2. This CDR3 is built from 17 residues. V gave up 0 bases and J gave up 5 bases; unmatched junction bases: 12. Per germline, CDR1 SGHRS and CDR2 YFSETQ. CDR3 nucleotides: TGCGCCAGCAGCTTGGAAGCTCAAGCGGGAGGAGGAAACGAGCAGTACTTC. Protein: CASSLEAQAGGGNEQYF.

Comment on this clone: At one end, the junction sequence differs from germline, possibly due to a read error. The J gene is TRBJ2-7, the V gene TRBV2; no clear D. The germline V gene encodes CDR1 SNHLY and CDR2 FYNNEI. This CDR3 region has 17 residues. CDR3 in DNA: TGTGCCAGCAGAGAAGCCGGCCGGACCTCTCCCACCTACGAGCAGTACTTC. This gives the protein CASREAGRTSPTYEQYF.

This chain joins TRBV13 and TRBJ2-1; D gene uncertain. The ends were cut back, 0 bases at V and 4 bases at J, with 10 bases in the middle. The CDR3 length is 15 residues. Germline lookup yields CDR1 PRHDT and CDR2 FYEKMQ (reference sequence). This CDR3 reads CASSLGLTRYNEQFF. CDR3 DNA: TGTGCCAGCAGCTTAGGCCTCACCAGATACAATGAGCAGTTCTTC. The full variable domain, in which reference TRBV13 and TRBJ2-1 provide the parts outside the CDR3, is AAGVIQSPRHLIKEKRETATLKCYPIPRHDTVYWYQQGPGQDPQFLISFYEKMQSDKGSIPDRFSAQQFSDYHSELNMSSLELGDSALYFCASSLGLTRYNEQFFGPGTRLTVL.

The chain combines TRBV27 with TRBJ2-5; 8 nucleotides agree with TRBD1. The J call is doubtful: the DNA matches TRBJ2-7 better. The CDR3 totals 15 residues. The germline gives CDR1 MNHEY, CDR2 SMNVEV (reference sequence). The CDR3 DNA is TGTGCCAGCAGTCCCGGACAGGGTAGTCTCTACGAGCAGTACTTC. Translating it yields CASSPGQGSLYEQYF.

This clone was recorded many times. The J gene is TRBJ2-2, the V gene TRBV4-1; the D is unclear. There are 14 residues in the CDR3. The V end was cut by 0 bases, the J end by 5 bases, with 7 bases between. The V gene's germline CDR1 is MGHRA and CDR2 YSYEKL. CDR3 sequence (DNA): TGCGCCAGCAGCCAAGAGGACCAAACCGGGGAGCTGTTTTTT. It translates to CASSQEDQTGELFF.

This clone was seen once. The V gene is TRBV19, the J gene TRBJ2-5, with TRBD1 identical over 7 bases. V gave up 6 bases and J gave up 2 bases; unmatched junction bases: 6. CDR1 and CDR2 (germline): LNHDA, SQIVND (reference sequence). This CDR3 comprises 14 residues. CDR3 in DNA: TGTGCCAGTAGCCCGGGACAGTCACAAGAGACCCAGTACTTC. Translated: CASSPGQSQETQYF.

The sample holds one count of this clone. The CDR3 region has the DNA TGCGCCAGCAGCCAAGATACCGGGACAGCCTACGAGCAGTACTTC. As protein: CASSQDTGTAYEQYF. The rearrangement joins TRBV4-1 to TRBJ2-7; 7 bases are shared with TRBD1. The CDR3 runs 15 residues. Germline-derived CDR1 and CDR2 are MGHRA and YSYEKL. After removal of 0 bases from V and 2 bases from J, the junction contained 4 bases not matched to a gene.

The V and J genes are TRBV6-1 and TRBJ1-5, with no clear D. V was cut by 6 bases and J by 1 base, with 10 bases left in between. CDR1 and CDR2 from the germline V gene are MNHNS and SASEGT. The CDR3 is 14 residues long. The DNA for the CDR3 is TGTGCCAGCAGAATGCCCGCAAGCAATCAGCCCCAGCATTTT. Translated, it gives CASRMPASNQPQHF.

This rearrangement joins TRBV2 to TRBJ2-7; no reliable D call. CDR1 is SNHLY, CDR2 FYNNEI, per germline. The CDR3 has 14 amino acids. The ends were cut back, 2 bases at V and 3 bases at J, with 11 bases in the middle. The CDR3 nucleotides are TGTGCCAGCAGTGAATCCACTATCTACTACGAGCAGTACTTC. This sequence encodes CASSESTIYYEQYF. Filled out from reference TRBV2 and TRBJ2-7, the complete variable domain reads EPEVTQTPSHQVTQMGQEVILRCVPISNHLYFYWYRQILGQKVEFLVSFYNNEISEKSEIFDDQFSVERPDGSNFTLKIRSTKLEDSAMYFCASSESTIYYEQYFGPGTRLTVT.

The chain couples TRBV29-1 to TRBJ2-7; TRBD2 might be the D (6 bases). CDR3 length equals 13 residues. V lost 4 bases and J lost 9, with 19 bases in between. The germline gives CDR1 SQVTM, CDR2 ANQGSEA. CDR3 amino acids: CSVVLAESTAQYF. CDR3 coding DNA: TGCAGCGTTGTATTAGCGGAGAGTACGGCGCAGTACTTC.

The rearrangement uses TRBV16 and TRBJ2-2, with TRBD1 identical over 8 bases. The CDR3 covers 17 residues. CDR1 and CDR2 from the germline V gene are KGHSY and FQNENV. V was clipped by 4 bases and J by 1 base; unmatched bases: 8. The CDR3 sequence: CASSRGQGTRNTGELFF. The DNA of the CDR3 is TGTGCCAGCAGCCGTGGACAGGGTACCCGGAACACCGGGGAGCTGTTTTTT.

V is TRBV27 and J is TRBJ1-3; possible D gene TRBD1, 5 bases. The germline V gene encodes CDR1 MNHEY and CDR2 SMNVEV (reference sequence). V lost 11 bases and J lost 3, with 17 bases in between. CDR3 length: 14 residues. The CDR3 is CAVLLGDFGNTIYF. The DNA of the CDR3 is TGTGCCGTACTCCTCGGGGACTTTGGAAACACCATATATTTT.

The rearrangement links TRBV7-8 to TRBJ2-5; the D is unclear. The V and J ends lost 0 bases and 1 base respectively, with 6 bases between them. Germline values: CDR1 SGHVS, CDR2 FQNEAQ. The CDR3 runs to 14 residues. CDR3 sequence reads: CASSLANAQETQYF. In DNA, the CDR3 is TGTGCCAGCAGCTTAGCGAACGCCCAAGAGACCCAGTACTTC.

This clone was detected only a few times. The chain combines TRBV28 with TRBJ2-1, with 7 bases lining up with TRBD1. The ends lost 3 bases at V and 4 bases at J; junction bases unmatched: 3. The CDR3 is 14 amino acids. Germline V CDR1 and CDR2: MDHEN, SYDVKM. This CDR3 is CASSFPGQYNEQFF. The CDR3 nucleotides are TGTGCCAGCAGTTTTCCGGGACAGTACAATGAGCAGTTCTTC.